The 24 T cell receptor beta chains in this list originate from one sample, sequenced in a study of cytotoxic CD8 clonotypes in ibrutinib-treated CLL. TCRdb's table, derived via immunoSEQ multiplex PCR, lists solely in-frame clones and lacks some. There are roughly 170,000 clones in the sample; about 84% occur only once, and about 5% lies in the top ten. The material sequenced was PBMCs, taken after 24 months of ibrutinib treatment. These receptors were obtained from a human donor with chronic lymphocytic leukemia.

The chain links TRBV28 to TRBJ2-5; no clear D gene. CDR1 and CDR2 from the germline V gene are MDHEN and SYDVKM. V was pared by 5 bases and J by 2 bases, with 6 bases between. The CDR3 totals 12 residues. DNA of the CDR3: TGTGCCAGCAGTAGGTCTCAAGAGACCCAGTACTTC. Translating gives CASSRSQETQYF.

This clone was counted between two and nine times. The rearrangement joins TRBV30 to TRBJ1-5, with 9 nucleotides matching TRBD1. The V gene's germline CDR1 is GTSNPN and CDR2 SVGIG (reference sequence). CDR3 length: 14 residues. The J segment lost 7 bases and the V segment lost 0 bases, leaving 4 bases of the junction unmatched. The CDR3 coding sequence is TGTGCCTGGAGTGTCGGGACAGGGAGGCAGCCCCAGCATTTT. This codes for CAWSVGTGRQPQHF.

The CDR3 bases are TGTGCCAGCAGCCCCGACAGGGGGTGGACTGAAGCTTTCTTT. It translates to CASSPDRGWTEAFF. The chain has TRBV9 and TRBJ1-1; 9 nucleotides match TRBD1. The CDR3 runs to 14 residues. The ends lost 4 bases at V and 5 bases at J; junction bases unmatched: 6. CDR1 SGDLS and CDR2 YYNGEE come from the germline V gene. The full variable domain, with the rest looked up from reference TRBV9 and TRBJ1-1, is DSGVTQTPKHLITATGQRVTLRCSPRSGDLSVYWYQQSLDQGLQFLIQYYNGEERAKGNILERFSAQQFPDLHSELNLSSLELGDSALYFCASSPDRGWTEAFFGQGTRLTVV.

The chain recombines TRBV2 with TRBJ1-4; TRBD1 matches 7 bases. The J segment lost 3 bases and the V segment lost 6 bases, leaving 10 bases of the junction unmatched. Germline lookup yields CDR1 SNHLY and CDR2 FYNNEI. This CDR3 has 16 amino acids. CDR3: CASRPVDRAPNEKLFF. CDR3 bases: TGTGCCAGCAGACCCGTAGACAGGGCCCCTAATGAAAAACTGTTTTTT.

V and J are TRBV6-1 and TRBJ2-4; D may be TRBD1 or TRBD2 (5 bases each). The germline V and J ends were trimmed by 1 base and 1 base, with 5 bases remaining between them. The germline CDR1 and CDR2 sequences are MNHNS and SASEGT. The length of the CDR3 is 14 residues. The CDR3 sequence: CASSEGGAKNIQYF. The CDR3 DNA is TGTGCCAGCAGTGAAGGGGGGGCCAAAAACATTCAGTACTTC.

The chain combines TRBV5-1 with TRBJ1-4, with D unclear. Germline values: CDR1 SGHRS, CDR2 YFSETQ. The CDR3 consists of 15 residues. V lost 0 bases and J lost 4, with 10 bases in between. CDR3 in amino acids: CASSLEGALNEKLFF. The CDR3 bases are TGCGCCAGCAGCTTGGAGGGAGCACTTAATGAAAAACTGTTTTTT.

V gene TRBV5-3 combines with J gene TRBJ2-1; the match to TRBD2 covers 8 bases. TRBV5-3 is flagged as an ORF with uncertain function. This CDR3 is built from 15 residues. Unmatched junction bases numbered 0, after V lost 1 base and J lost 0 bases. This CDR3 reads CARSLSGSSYNEQFF. DNA of the CDR3: TGTGCCAGAAGCTTGAGCGGGAGCTCCTACAATGAGCAGTTCTTC.

The chain links TRBV28 to TRBJ2-5; perhaps TRBD1 as D (5 bases). Trimming took off 3 bases at V and 5 bases at J, with 19 bases between the two ends. Germline CDR1 MDHEN, CDR2 SYDVKM. The CDR3 spans 16 residues. The CDR3 loop is CASSFLWGSGWETQYF. CDR3 in DNA: TGTGCCAGCAGTTTCCTTTGGGGCTCAGGCTGGGAGACCCAGTACTTC. Full variable domain (rest looked up from reference TRBV28 and TRBJ2-5): DVKVTQSSRYLVKRTGEKVFLECVQDMDHENMFWYRQDPGLGLRLIYFSYDVKMKEKGDIPEGYSVSREKKERFSLILESASTNQTSMYLCASSFLWGSGWETQYFGPGTRLLVL.

The chain couples TRBV6-5 to TRBJ1-5; maybe TRBD1 (6 bases). V gave up 8 bases and J gave up 2 bases, with 16 bases separating them. This CDR3 contains 15 residues. The V gene's germline CDR1 is MNHEY and CDR2 SVGAGI. Here the CDR3 DNA reads TGTGCCAGCTGCTGCCAGGGGCACGGCAATCAGCCCCAGCATTTT. Translated: CASCCQGHGNQPQHF.

V usage is TRBV2 and J usage is TRBJ1-3; no definite D call. The V end lost 2 bases, the J end lost 0 bases, and 8 bases lay between the germline ends. There are 15 residues in the CDR3. Per the germline V gene, CDR1 is SNHLY and CDR2 is FYNNEI. The CDR3: CASSEYGVSGNTIYF. Here the CDR3 DNA reads TGTGCCAGCAGTGAATACGGGGTCTCTGGAAACACCATATATTTT.

The genes are TRBV25-1 and TRBJ1-1, with D perhaps TRBD1 (5 bases). Germline V lookup: CDR1 MGHDK, CDR2 SYGVNS. There are 13 residues in the CDR3. V was clipped by 4 bases and J by 11 bases, with 17 bases between them. CDR3 sequence (DNA): TGTGCCAGCAGTGCAACAGTAAGGGGAGAGGCTTTCTTT. Translating gives CASSATVRGEAFF.

The V call is TRBV19, the J call TRBJ1-2; D may be TRBD1 (6 bases). Germline CDR1 is LNHDA and CDR2 is SQIVND (reference sequence). The CDR3 is made up of 14 amino acids. CDR3 loop: CADWAGVGADGYTF. The CDR3 DNA sequence: TGTGCAGACTGGGCAGGGGTAGGAGCGGATGGCTACACCTTC.

This clone was counted between two and nine times. The chain combines TRBV27 with TRBJ1-5, with a weak D call TRBD1 (6 bases). CDR1 MNHEY and CDR2 SMNVEV come from the germline V gene (reference sequence). This CDR3 is built from 16 residues. V shed 6 bases and J shed 2 bases, with 17 bases lying between them. The CDR3 DNA follows: TGTGCCAGCAGGCCCGTTTCCACAGGGCGCAATCAGCCCCAGCATTTT. Amino acids: CASRPVSTGRNQPQHF.

The genes are TRBV7-9 and TRBJ2-7; 9 bases map to TRBD1. Germline V CDR1 and CDR2: SEHNR, FQNEAQ (reference sequence). V shed 5 bases and J 5 bases; nucleotides not matched to a gene: 7. This CDR3 region has 14 residues. The CDR3 protein is CASSQGQGADEQYF. CDR3 bases: TGTGCCAGCAGCCAGGGACAGGGTGCCGACGAGCAGTACTTC. The full variable domain, its missing parts supplied by reference TRBV7-9 and TRBJ2-7, is DTGVSQNPRHKITKRGQNVTFRCDPISEHNRLYWYRQTLGQGPEFLTYFQNEAQLEKSRLLSDRFSAERPKGSFSTLEIQRTEQGDSAMYLCASSQGQGADEQYFGPGTRLTVT.

The chain joins TRBV5-4 to TRBJ1-3; the D gene is possibly TRBD1 (6 bases). CDR1 is SGHNT and CDR2 is YYREEE in the germline V gene (reference sequence). The CDR3 consists of 14 residues. Trimming removed 2 bases at V and 2 bases at J, with 8 bases between. The CDR3 bases are TGTGCCAGCAGCTTTACAGGGACTGGAAACACCATATATTTT. As protein: CASSFTGTGNTIYF.

The chain links TRBV2 to TRBJ1-1, with 7 bases lining up with TRBD1. CDR3 length: 15 residues. Per germline, CDR1 SNHLY and CDR2 FYNNEI. With 2 bases clipped from V and 3 bases from J, the junction kept 6 bases outside the gene matches. CDR3 in amino acids: CASSEWARGDTEAFF. Written as DNA, the CDR3 is TGTGCCAGCAGTGAATGGGCCAGGGGGGACACTGAAGCTTTCTTT.

The table lists this clone with a count of one. This chain connects TRBV27 to TRBJ2-7; a weak D match, TRBD2 (5 bases). This CDR3 has 16 residues. CDR1 MNHEY and CDR2 SMNVEV come from the germline V gene (reference sequence). With 1 base removed from V and 1 base from J, the gap between germline ends came to 14 bases. For the CDR3, the DNA is TGTGCCAGCAGTTTATTTTCCAGCGGAGCGTCCTACGAGCAGTACTTC. It translates to CASSLFSSGASYEQYF.

This rearrangement joins TRBV30 to TRBJ1-5; D gene ambiguous. V gave up 2 bases and J gave up 2 bases, with 7 bases separating them. Looked up from germline, CDR1 is GTSNPN and CDR2 is SVGIG (reference sequence). The CDR3 extends over 13 amino acids. The CDR3 DNA reads TGTGCCTGGAGTCCCAACGGCAATCAGCCCCAGCATTTT. It encodes CAWSPNGNQPQHF.

This rearrangement joins TRBV6-1 to TRBJ1-2, with TRBD1 identical over 11 bases. The CDR3 is 13 residues long. The V gene's germline CDR1 is MNHNS and CDR2 SASEGT. The junction had 6 bases not matched to a gene; V was cut back by 9 bases and J by 6 bases. DNA of the CDR3: TGTGCCAGTAGGACAGGGGGCGCCCATGGCTACACCTTC. Its protein is CASRTGGAHGYTF.

This clone was recorded once. The V and J genes are TRBV4-1 and TRBJ1-2; no clear D gene. Germline-derived CDR1 and CDR2 are MGHRA and YSYEKL. The CDR3 runs to 16 residues. V gave up 3 bases and J gave up 4 bases, with 18 bases separating them. The CDR3 DNA reads as TGCGCCAGCAGCCATGACCGGGTTTCCGGTGGCTATGGCTACACCTTC. It translates to CASSHDRVSGGYGYTF.

The genes are TRBV4-2 and TRBJ1-2; D unresolved. Per germline, CDR1 LGHNA and CDR2 YNFKEQ. The CDR3 has 14 amino acids. V was trimmed by 6 bases and J by 2 bases, leaving 13 bases between them. The CDR3 loop reads CASSPNSVNYGYTF. The DNA for the CDR3 is TGTGCCAGCAGTCCTAACAGCGTCAACTATGGCTACACCTTC.

The genes are TRBV6-6 and TRBJ1-5, with TRBD1 matching 8 bases. CDR1 is MNHNY and CDR2 is SVGAGI in the germline V gene (reference sequence). This CDR3 is built from 14 residues. The junction had 3 bases not matched to a gene; V was cut back by 6 bases and J by 2 bases. For the CDR3, the DNA is TGTGCCAGCAGGCAGGGGGCTCGCAATCAGCCCCAGCATTTT. This encodes CASRQGARNQPQHF.

The rearrangement uses TRBV30 and TRBJ1-3; D ambiguous. The germline gives CDR1 GTSNPN, CDR2 SVGIG (reference sequence). Trimming left V 3 bases short and J 4 bases short, with 7 bases between. This CDR3 has 12 residues. CDR3 amino acids: CAWSPQGNTIYF. The CDR3 region has the DNA TGTGCCTGGAGCCCCCAGGGAAACACCATATATTTT.

The chain has TRBV28 and TRBJ1-1; the D is unclear. CDR1 MDHEN and CDR2 SYDVKM come from the germline V gene. The CDR3 extends over 14 amino acids. V lost 6 bases to trimming and J lost 1 base, with 12 bases between them. CDR3 coding DNA: TGTGCCAGCAGCCCGGCGTCAGGGAACACTGAAGCTTTCTTT. Translated, it gives CASSPASGNTEAFF.